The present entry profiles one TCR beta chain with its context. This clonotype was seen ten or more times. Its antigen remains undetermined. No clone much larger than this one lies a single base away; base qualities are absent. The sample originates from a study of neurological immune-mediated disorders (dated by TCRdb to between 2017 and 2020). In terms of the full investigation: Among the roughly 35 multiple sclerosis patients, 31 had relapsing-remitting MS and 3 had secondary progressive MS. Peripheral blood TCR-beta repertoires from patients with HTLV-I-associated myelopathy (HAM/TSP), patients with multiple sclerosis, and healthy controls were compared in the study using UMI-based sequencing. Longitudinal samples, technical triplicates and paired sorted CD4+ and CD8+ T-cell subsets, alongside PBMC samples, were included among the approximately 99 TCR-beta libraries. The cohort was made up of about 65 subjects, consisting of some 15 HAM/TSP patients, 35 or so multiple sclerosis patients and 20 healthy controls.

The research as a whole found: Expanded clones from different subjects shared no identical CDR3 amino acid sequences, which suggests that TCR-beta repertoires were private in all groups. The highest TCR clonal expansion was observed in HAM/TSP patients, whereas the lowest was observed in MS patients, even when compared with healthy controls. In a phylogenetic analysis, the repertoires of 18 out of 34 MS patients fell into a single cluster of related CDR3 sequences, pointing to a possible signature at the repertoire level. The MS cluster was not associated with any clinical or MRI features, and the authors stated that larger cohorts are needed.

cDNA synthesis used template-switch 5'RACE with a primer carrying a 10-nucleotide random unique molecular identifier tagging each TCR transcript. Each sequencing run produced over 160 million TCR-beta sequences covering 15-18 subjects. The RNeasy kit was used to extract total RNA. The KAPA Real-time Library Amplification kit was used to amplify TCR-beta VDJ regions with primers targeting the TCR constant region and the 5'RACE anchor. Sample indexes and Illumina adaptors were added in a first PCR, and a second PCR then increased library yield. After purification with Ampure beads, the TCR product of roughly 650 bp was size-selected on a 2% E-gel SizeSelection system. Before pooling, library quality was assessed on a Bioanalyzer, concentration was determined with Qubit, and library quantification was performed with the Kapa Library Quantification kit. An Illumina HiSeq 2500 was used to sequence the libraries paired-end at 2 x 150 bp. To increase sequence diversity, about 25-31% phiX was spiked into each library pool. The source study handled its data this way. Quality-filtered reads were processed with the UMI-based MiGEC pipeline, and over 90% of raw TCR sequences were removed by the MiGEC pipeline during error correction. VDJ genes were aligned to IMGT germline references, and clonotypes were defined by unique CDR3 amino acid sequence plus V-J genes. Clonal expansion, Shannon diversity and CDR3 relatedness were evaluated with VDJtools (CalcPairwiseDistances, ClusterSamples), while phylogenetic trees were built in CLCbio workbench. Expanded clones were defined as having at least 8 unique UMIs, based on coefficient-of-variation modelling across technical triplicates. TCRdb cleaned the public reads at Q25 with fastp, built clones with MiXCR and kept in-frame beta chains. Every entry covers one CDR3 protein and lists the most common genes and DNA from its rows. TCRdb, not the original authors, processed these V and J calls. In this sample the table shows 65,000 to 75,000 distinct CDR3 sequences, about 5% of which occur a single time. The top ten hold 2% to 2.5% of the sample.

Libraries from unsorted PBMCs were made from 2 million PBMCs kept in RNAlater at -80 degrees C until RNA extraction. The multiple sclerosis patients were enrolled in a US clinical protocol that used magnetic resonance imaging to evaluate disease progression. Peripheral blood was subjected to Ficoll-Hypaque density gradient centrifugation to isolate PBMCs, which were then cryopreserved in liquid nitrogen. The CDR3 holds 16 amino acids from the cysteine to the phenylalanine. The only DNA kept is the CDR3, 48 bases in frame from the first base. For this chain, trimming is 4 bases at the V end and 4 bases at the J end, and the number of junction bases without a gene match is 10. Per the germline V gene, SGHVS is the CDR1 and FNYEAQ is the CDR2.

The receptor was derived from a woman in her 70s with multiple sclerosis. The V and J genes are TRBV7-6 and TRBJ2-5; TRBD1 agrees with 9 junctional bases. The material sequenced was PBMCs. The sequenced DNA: TGTGCCAGCAGCTCAGAACCACAGGGGGCGCGAGAGACCCAGTACTTC. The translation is CASSSEPQGARETQYF.